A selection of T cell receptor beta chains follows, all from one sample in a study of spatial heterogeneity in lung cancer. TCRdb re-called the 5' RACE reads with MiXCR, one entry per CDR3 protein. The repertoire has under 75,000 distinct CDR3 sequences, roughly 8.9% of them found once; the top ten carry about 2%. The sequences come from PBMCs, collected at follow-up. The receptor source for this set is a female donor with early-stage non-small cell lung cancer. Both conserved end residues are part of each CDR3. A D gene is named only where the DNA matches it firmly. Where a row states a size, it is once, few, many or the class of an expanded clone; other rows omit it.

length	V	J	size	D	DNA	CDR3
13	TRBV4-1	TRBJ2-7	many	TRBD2	TGCGCCAGCACTCTAGGACTAGCGGGAGAGCAGTACTTC	CASTLGLAGEQYF
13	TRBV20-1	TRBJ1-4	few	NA	TGCAGTTCACCCCAGGGGAGGGATGAAAAACTGTTTTTT	CSSPQGRDEKLFF
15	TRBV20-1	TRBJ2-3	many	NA	TGCAGTGCTTTGAGTTTAGTAGTATACACAGATACGCAGTATTTT	CSALSLVVYTDTQYF
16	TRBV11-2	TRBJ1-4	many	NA	TGTGCCAGCAGCGGTTTATTAGGAGGGAGTGGCGAAAAACTGTTTTTT	CASSGLLGGSGEKLFF
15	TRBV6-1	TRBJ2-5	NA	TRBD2	TGTGCCAGCCTCCCGGGACTAGCGGGATTGGAGACCCAGTACTTC	CASLPGLAGLETQYF
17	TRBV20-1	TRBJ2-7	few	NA	NA	CSASSFGAGLSSYEQYF
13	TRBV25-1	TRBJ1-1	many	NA	TGTGCCAGCAGCACGGATACGGGGACTGAAGCTTTCTTT	CASSTDTGTEAFF
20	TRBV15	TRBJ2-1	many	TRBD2	TGTGCCACCAGCAGAGATTTAGGACTAGCGGAATCAAGGGTATACAATGAGCAGTTCTTC	CATSRDLGLAESRVYNEQFF
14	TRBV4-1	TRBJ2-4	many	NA	TGCGCCAGCAGCCAAGATGTTGCGGGAAACATTCAGTACTTC	CASSQDVAGNIQYF
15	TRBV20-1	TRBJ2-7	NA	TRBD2	TGCAGTGCTGACGGGACTAGCGGGACTCGGTACGAGCAGTACTTC	CSADGTSGTRYEQYF
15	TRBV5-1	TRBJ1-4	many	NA	TGCGCCAGCAGCACCGGGATTGGGAGGGCTGAAAAACTGTTTTTT	CASSTGIGRAEKLFF
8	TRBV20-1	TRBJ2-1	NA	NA	TGCAGTGCTCGGGGCCTCCTCTTC	CSARGLLF
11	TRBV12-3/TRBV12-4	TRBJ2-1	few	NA	TGTGCCAGCACGGGGGTGAATGAGCAGTTCTTC	CASTGVNEQFF
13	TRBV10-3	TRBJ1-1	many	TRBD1	TGTGCCATCGGGGACAGGCCGATTGTTGAAGCTTTCTTT	CAIGDRPIVEAFF
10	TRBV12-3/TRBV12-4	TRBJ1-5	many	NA	TGTGCCAGCAATAATCAGCCCCAGCATTTT	CASNNQPQHF
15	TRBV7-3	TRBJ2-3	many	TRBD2	TGTGCCAGCAGCTTGAATAGCGGGAATTCTGATACGCAGTATTTT	CASSLNSGNSDTQYF
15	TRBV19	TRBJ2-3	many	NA	TGTGCCAGTAGTACTAGCGCCTCGGAAGTCGATACGCAGTATTTT	CASSTSASEVDTQYF
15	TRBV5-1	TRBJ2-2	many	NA	TGCGCCAGCAGCTCATCCGGGACGACCACCGGGGAGCTGTTTTTT	CASSSSGTTTGELFF
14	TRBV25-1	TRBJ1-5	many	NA	TGTGCCAGCAGTGTGTGGGACAGCAATCAGCCCCAGCATTTT	CASSVWDSNQPQHF
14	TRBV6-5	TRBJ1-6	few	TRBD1	TGTGCCAGCAGTATGGACAGGGGCAATTCACCCCTCCACTTT	CASSMDRGNSPLHF
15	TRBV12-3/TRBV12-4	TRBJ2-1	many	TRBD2	TGTGCCAGCAGTTGGCCTAGCGGGGTTAACAATGAGCAGTTCTTC	CASSWPSGVNNEQFF
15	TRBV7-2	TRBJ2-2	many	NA	TGTGCCAGCAGCTTATTTTCCGGGGTGACCGGGGAGCTGTTTTTT	CASSLFSGVTGELFF
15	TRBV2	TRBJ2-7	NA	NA	TGTGCCAGCAAAAACCCACGGACAGACTCCTACGAGCAGTACTTC	CASKNPRTDSYEQYF
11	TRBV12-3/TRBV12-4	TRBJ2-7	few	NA	TGTGCCAGCAGCCGAGGGGTCGAGCAGTACTTC	CASSRGVEQYF
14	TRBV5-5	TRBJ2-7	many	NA	TGTGCCAGCAGCTTGGTACGGAGCGGAAGCGAGCAGTACTTC	CASSLVRSGSEQYF
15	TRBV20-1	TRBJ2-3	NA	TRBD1	TGCAGTGCGGAACCGGGACAGGGGTGGAGAGATACGCAGTATTTT	CSAEPGQGWRDTQYF
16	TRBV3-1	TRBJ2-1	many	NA	TGTGCCAGCAGCCAAGGGGGCGGTAGCTCCTACAATGAGCAGTTCTTC	CASSQGGGSSYNEQFF
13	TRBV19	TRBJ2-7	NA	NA	TGTGCCAGTAGTCGGGACGGAGCCTACGAGCAGTACTTC	CASSRDGAYEQYF
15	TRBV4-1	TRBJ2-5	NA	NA	TGCGCCAGCAGCCAACGACGGGAGCGGCAAGAGACCCAGTACTTC	CASSQRRERQETQYF